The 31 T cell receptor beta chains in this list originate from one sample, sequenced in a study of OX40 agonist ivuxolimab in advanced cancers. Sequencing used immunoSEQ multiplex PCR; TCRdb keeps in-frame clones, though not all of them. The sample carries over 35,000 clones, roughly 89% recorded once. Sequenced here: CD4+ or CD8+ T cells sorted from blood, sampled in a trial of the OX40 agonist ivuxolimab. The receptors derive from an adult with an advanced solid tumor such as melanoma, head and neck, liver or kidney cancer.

The CDR3 reads CASSLGGFGTGELFF. CDR3 in DNA: TGTGCCAGCAGCTTAGGAGGCTTCGGAACCGGGGAGCTGTTTTTT. The V gene is TRBV7-3, the J gene TRBJ2-2; D is possibly TRBD2 (5 bases). This CDR3 is built from 15 residues. Germline V gene sequence: CDR1 SGHTA, CDR2 FQGTGA. The V end lost 2 bases, the J end lost 5 bases, and 12 bases lay between the germline ends.

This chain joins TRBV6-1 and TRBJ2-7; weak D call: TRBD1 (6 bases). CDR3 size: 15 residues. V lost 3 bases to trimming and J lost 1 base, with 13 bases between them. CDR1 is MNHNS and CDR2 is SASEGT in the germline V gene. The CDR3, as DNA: TGTGCCAGCAGTGATTCAGGGGTAGGGTCCTACGAGCAGTACTTC. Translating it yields CASSDSGVGSYEQYF.

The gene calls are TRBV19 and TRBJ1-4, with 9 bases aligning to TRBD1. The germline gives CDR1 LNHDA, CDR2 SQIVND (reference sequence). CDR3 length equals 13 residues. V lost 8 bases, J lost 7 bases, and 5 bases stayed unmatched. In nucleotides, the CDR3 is TGTGCCAGTGGCGACAGGGGGGGTGAAAAACTGTTTTTT. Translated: CASGDRGGEKLFF.

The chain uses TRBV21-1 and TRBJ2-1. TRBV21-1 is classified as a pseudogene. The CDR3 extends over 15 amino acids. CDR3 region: CASSKVSGRSNEQFF. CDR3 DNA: TGTGCCAGCAGCAAAGTGTCAGGACGGAGCAATGAGCAGTTCTTC.

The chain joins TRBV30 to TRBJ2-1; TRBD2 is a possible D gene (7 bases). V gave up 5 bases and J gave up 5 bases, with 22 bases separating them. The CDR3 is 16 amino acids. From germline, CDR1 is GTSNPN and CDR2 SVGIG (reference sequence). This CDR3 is CAWLPLAGARDNEQFF. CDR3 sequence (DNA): TGTGCCTGGCTTCCCCTGGCGGGGGCGAGAGACAATGAGCAGTTCTTC.

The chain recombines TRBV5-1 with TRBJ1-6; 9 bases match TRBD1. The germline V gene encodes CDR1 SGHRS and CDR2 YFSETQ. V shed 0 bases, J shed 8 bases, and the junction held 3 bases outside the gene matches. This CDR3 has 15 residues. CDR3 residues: CASSLEQGAYSPLHF. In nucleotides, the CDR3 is TGCGCCAGCAGCTTGGAACAGGGGGCTTATTCACCCCTCCACTTT.

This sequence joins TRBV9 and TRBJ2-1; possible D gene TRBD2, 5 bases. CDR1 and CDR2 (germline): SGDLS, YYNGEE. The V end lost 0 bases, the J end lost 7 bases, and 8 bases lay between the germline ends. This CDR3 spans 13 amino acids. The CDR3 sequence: CASSVASKNEQFF. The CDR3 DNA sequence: TGTGCCAGCAGCGTAGCTAGCAAGAATGAGCAGTTCTTC. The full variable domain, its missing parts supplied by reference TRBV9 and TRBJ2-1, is DSGVTQTPKHLITATGQRVTLRCSPRSGDLSVYWYQQSLDQGLQFLIQYYNGEERAKGNILERFSAQQFPDLHSELNLSSLELGDSALYFCASSVASKNEQFFGPGTRLTVL.

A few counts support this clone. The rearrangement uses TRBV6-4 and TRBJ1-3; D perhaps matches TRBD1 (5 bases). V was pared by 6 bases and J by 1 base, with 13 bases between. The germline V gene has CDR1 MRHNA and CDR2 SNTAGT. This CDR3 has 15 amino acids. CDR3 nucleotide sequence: TGTGCCAGCAGATTGACAGCAACATCTGGAAACACCATATATTTT. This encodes CASRLTATSGNTIYF.

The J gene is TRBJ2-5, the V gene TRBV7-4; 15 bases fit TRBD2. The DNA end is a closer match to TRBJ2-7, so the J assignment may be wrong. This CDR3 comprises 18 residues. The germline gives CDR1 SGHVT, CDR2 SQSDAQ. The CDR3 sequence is CASSPRTSGGASSYEQYF. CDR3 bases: TGTGCCAGCAGCCCCCGGACTAGCGGGGGGGCCAGCTCCTACGAGCAGTACTTC.

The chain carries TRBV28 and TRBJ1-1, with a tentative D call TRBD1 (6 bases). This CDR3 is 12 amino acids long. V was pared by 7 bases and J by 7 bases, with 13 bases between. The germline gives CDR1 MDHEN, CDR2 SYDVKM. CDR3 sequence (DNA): TGTGCCAGCACACAGGGAGGAGGTGAAGCTTTCTTT. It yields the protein CASTQGGGEAFF.

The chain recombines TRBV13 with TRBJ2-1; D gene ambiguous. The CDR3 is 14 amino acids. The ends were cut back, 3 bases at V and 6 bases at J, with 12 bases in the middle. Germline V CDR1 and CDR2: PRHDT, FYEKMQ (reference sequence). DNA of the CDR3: TGTGCCAGCAGCTTGTTCTCAGGCGGCAATGAGCAGTTCTTC. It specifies CASSLFSGGNEQFF.

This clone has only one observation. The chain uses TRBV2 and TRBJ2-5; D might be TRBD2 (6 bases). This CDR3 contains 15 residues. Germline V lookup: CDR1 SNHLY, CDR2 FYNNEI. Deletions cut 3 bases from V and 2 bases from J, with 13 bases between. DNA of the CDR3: TGTGCCAGCAGTGAGGATAGCGGACAACAAGAGACCCAGTACTTC. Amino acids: CASSEDSGQQETQYF.

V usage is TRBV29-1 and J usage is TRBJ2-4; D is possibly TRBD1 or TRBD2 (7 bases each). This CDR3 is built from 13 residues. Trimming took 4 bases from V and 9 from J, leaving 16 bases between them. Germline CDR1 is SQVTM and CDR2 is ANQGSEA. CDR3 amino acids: CSVAFQGEGIQYF. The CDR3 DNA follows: TGCAGCGTTGCATTCCAGGGGGAGGGCATTCAGTACTTC.

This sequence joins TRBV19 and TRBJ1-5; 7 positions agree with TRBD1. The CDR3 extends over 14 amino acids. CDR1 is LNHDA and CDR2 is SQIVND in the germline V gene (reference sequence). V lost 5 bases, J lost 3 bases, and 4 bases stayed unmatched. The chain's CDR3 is CASSGDSLNQPQHF. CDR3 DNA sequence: TGTGCCAGTAGTGGGGACAGCCTCAATCAGCCCCAGCATTTT.

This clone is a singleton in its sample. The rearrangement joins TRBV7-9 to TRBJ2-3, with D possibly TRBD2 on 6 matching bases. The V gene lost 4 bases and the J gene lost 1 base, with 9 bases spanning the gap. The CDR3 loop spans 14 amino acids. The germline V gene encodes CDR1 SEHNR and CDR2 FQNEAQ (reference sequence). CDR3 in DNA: TGTGCCAGCAGCTCAGCTAGCGGCACAGATACGCAGTATTTT. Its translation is CASSSASGTDTQYF.

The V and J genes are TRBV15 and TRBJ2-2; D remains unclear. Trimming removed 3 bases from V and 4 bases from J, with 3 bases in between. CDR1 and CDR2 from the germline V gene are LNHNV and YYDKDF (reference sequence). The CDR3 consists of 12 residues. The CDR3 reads CATSRVTGELFF. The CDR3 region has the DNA TGTGCCACCAGCAGGGTCACCGGGGAGCTGTTTTTT.

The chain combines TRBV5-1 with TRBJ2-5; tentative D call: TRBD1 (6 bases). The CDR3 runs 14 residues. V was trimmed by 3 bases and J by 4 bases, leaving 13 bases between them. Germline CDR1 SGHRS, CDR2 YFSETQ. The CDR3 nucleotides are TGCGCCAGCAGCTCGGACAGAATACCAGAGACCCAGTACTTC. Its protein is CASSSDRIPETQYF.

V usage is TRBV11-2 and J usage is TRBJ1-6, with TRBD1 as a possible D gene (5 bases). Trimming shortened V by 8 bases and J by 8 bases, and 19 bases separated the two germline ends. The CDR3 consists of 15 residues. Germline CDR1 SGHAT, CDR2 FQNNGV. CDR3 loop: CASQLGGRVDSPLHF. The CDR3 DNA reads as TGTGCCAGCCAGCTGGGGGGGAGGGTGGATTCACCCCTCCACTTT. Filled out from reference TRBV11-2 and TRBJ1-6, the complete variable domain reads EAGVAQSPRYKIIEKRQSVAFWCNPISGHATLYWYQQILGQGPKLLIQFQNNGVVDDSQLPKDRFSAERLKGVDSTLKIQPAKLEDSAVYLCASQLGGRVDSPLHFGNGTRLTVT.

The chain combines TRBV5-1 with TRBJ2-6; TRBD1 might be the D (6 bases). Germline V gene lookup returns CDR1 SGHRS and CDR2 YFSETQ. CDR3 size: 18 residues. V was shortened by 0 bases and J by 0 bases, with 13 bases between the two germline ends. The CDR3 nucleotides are TGCGCCAGCAGCTTGGACGTGGGGGCCCCCTCTGGGGCCAACGTCCTGACTTTC. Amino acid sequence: CASSLDVGAPSGANVLTF.

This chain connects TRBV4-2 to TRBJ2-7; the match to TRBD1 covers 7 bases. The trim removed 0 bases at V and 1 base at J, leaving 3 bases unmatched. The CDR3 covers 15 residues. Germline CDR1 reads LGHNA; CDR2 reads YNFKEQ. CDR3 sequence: CASSQDSGGSYEQYF. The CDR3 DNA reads TGTGCCAGCAGCCAAGATTCAGGGGGATCCTACGAGCAGTACTTC.

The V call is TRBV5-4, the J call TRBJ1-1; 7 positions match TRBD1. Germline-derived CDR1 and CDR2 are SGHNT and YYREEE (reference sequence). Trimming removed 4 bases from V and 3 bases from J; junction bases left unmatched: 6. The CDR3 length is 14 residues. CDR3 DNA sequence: TGTGCCAGCAGCGGACAAAGGGGGCACACTGAAGCTTTCTTT. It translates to CASSGQRGHTEAFF.

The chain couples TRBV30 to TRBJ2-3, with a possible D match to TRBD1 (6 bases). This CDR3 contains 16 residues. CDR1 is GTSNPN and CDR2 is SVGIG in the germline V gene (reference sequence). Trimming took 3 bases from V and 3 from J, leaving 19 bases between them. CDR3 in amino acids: CAWSPLAGVHTDTQYF. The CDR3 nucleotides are TGTGCCTGGAGCCCTTTAGCAGGGGTTCATACAGATACGCAGTATTTT.

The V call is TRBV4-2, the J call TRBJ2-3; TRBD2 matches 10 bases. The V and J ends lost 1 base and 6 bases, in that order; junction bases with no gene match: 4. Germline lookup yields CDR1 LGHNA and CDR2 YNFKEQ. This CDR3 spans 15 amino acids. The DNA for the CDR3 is TGTGCCAGCAGCCAAGCAGCGGGGGGGGCCGATACGCAGTATTTT. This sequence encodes CASSQAAGGADTQYF.

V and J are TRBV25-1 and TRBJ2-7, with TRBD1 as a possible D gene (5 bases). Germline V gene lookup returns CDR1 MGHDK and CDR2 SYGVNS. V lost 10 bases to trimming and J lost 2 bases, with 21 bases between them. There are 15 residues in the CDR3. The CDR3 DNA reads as TGTGCCAACCTCCCCGTCGCAGGACATCCCTACGAGCAGTACTTC. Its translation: CANLPVAGHPYEQYF.

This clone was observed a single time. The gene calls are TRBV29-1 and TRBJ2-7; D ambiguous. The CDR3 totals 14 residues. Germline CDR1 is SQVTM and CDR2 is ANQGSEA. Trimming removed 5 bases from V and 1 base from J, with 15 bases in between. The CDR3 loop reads CSVLVQQASYEQYF. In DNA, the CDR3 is TGCAGCGTTCTGGTCCAACAAGCTTCCTACGAGCAGTACTTC.

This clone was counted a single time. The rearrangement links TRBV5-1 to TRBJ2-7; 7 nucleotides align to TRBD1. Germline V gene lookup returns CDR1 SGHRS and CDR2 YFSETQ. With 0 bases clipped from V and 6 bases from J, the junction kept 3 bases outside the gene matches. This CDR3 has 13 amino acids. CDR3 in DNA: TGCGCCAGCAGCTTGGGGGGACAGTTCGAGCAGTACTTC. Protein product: CASSLGGQFEQYF.

CDR3 region: CASSSTTGLAGGSYEQYF. The DNA of the CDR3 is TGTGCCAGCAGTTCCACGACAGGACTAGCGGGAGGGTCCTACGAGCAGTACTTC. This chain links TRBV27 with TRBJ2-7; 15 bases are a match to TRBD2. Germline loops: CDR1 MNHEY, CDR2 SMNVEV (reference sequence). The CDR3 totals 18 residues. J lost 1 base, V lost 4 bases, and 8 bases had no gene match.

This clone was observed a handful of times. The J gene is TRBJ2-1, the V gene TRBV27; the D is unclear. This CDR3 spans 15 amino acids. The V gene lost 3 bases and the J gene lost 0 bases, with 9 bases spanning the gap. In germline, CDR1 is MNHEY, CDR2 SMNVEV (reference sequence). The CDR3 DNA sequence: TGTGCCAGCAGTTTTACTCCAAGCTCCTACAATGAGCAGTTCTTC. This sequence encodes CASSFTPSSYNEQFF.

The CDR3 region is CASSLVGQGGETQYF. CDR3 DNA sequence: TGTGCCAGCAGCTTAGTGGGACAGGGTGGGGAGACCCAGTACTTC. The rearrangement joins TRBV11-2 to TRBJ2-5; 9 nucleotides agree with TRBD1. Germline CDR1 and CDR2: SGHAT and FQNNGV. The trim removed 1 base at V and 5 bases at J, leaving 5 bases unmatched. This CDR3 contains 15 residues. The full variable domain, rest sourced from reference TRBV11-2 and TRBJ2-5, is EAGVAQSPRYKIIEKRQSVAFWCNPISGHATLYWYQQILGQGPKLLIQFQNNGVVDDSQLPKDRFSAERLKGVDSTLKIQPAKLEDSAVYLCASSLVGQGGETQYFGPGTRLLVL.

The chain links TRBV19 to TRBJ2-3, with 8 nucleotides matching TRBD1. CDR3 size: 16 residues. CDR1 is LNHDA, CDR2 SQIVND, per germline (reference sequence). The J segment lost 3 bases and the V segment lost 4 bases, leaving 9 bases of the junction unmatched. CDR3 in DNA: TGTGCCAGTAGTACCTGGACAGGGTGGGGAACAGATACGCAGTATTTT. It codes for CASSTWTGWGTDTQYF. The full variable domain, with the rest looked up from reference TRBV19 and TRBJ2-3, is DGGITQSPKYLFRKEGQNVTLSCEQNLNHDAMYWYRQDPGQGLRLIYYSQIVNDFQKGDIAEGYSVSREKKESFPLTVTSAQKNPTAFYLCASSTWTGWGTDTQYFGPGTRLTVL.

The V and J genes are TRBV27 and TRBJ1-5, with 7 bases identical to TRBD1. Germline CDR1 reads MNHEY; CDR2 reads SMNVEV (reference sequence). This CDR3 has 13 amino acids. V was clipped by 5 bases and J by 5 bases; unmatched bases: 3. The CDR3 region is CASSHTGDQPQHF. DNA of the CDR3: TGTGCCAGCAGTCACACAGGGGATCAGCCCCAGCATTTT.